One TCR beta chain is described in this entry. Its antigen is still unknown. As an off-target read in a library built for alpha chains, this beta chain has a frequency of little significance. The data were taken from a study of spatial heterogeneity in lung cancer. Across the whole study: PBMC samples from follow-up, when available, were sequenced at a median of roughly two years post-resection. The study's findings and limits: Blood contained ubiquitous expanded tumor TCRs more at resection than at follow-up.

The library protocol tagged each TCR cDNA with a unique molecular identifier. TCRdb ran MiXCR on the 5' RACE reads and lists one entry per CDR3 protein. Seen here are more than 3,000 distinct CDR3 sequences, over 50% observed once, and the top ten hold around 3.1%. Time point reported: blood at routine non-recurrence follow-up after resection. Whole RNA obtained from tumor, nontumor lung or frozen PBMC underwent sequencing without sorting. CDR3 length: 12 residues. V gave up 6 bases and J gave up 4 bases, with 10 bases separating them. Germline V lookup: CDR1 DFQATT, CDR2 SNEGSKA (reference sequence).

This chain uses TRBV20-1 with TRBJ2-1; D gene ambiguous. The sequence was collected from a male donor with early-stage non-small cell lung cancer. Source: PBMCs, taken at follow-up. The CDR3 here is CSAIDGYNEQFF. The CDR3 DNA is TGCAGTGCAATAGACGGTTACAATGAGCAGTTCTTC.